This T cell receptor beta chain was identified during a study of molecular identifiers for immune sequencing clone quantification. Whole-study findings and limits: Detection of one spiked Jurkat cell's TCR RNA reportedly worked in about a million naive cells.

As previously described, bulk TCR libraries were made using listed TCR primers. In TCRdb, the PCR reads were re-called with MiXCR into one record per CDR3 protein. The table has 63,000 or so distinct CDR3 sequences, 15% to 20% seen once. Based on a CD8+CD4-CCR7+CD45RA+ profile, naive CD8 T cells were sorted. Worth noting for this clonotype: The antigen is not known. A read error is possible here, since a much larger clone lies one base away.

CDR1 and CDR2 (germline): MNHEY, SMNVEV (reference sequence). V was shortened by 3 bases and J by 2 bases, with 11 bases between the two germline ends. CDR3 size: 15 residues. Sequencing was done on a sample of naive CD8+ T cells from blood, with Jurkat cell RNA spiked in. As to subset: FACS-sorted CD8+CD4-CCR7+CD45RA+ naive T cells. V is TRBV27 and J is TRBJ1-3; TRBD1 is a possible D gene (6 bases). The clonotype was recovered from a human donor in good health. Some libraries in this study had Jurkat cell RNA spiked in. In DNA form, the CDR3 reads TGTGCCAGCAGTTTTGGGGCAGGGGCTGGAAACACCATATATTTT. This translates into CASSFGAGAGNTIYF.